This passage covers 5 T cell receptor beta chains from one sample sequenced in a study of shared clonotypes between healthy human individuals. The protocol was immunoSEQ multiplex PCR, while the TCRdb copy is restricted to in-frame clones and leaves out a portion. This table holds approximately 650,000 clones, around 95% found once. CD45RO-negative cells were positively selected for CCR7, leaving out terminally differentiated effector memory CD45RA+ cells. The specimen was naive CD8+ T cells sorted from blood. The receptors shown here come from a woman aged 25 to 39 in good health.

The CDR3, as DNA: TGTGCCAGCAGTGACTCAAGTATGGAATACACCTTC. Translation gives CASSDSSMEYTF. The V gene is TRBV6-4, the J gene TRBJ1-2; no clear D. Germline V gene lookup returns CDR1 MRHNA and CDR2 SNTAGT. The CDR3 sequence is 12 residues long. V lost 0 bases to trimming and J lost 11 bases, with 10 bases between them.

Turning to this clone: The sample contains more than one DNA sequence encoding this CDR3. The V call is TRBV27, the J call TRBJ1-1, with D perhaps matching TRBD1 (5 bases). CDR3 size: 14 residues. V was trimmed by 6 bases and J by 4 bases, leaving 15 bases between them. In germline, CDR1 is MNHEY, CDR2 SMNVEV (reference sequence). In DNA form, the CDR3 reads TGTGCCAGCAGCCTCCGGGGCCGGGGCACTGAAGCTTTCTTT. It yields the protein CASSLRGRGTEAFF.

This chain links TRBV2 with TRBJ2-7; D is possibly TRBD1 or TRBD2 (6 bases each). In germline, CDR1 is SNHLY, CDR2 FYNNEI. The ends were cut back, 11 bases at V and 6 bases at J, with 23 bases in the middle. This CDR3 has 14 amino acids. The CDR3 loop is CASQGSGLVVEQYF. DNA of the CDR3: TGTGCCTCCCAGGGGAGCGGGTTAGTGGTCGAGCAGTACTTC.

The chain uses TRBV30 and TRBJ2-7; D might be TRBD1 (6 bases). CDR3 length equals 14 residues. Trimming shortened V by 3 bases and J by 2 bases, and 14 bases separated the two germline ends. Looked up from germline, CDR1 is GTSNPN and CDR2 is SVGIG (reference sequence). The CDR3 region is CAWSRDIVTYEQYF. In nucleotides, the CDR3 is TGTGCCTGGAGCCGGGACATAGTAACCTACGAGCAGTACTTC.

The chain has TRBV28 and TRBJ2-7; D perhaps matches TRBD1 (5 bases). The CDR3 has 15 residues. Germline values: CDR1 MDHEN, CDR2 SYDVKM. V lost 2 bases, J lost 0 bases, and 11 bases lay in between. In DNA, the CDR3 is TGTGCCAGCAGTTTAGGGCCCCAGGGCTCCTACGAGCAGTACTTC. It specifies CASSLGPQGSYEQYF.